Listed below are T cell receptor beta chains from one sample, sequenced in a study of memory CD4+ T cells and cytomegalovirus serostatus. Here immunoSEQ multiplex PCR was the method, and the copy in TCRdb shows in-frame clones only, minus some. Counted here are around 99,000 clones, around 80% occurring once; the ten biggest clones make up about 4%. Sample: memory CD4+ T cells from blood. The receptor source for this set is an adult in good health and CMV-seropositive. Both conserved end residues are trimmed from each CDR3. Each record gives: V gene, CDR3 protein.

TRBV19 | ASSQNRVNTEAF
TRBV5-1 | ASSLGTRVATEAF
TRBV28 | ASSPGASGGNEQF
TRBV19 | ASKVGASRSYEQY
TRBV7-8 | ASSLAGTEGSYEQY
TRBV7-9 | ASSSTSAQETQY
TRBV28 | ASSSQGRGWGANVLT
TRBV19 | ASSSDRGEAF
TRBV5-1 | ASSFGGRGNNEQF
TRBV5-4 | ASSQLAGGDNEQF
TRBV28 | ASRSRVGEQY
TRBV13 | ASSLYNGRGGEQY
TRBV7-2 | ASSRSLPNQPQH
TRBV7-2 | ASRESSYNEQF
TRBV19 | ASSAAGLNTEAF
TRBV28 | ASYRRDGYYEQY
TRBV9 | ASSPPGSASTDTQY
TRBV5-1 | ASSPGTANEKLF
TRBV6-5 | ASSYGGEGRFYEQY
TRBV5-6 | ASSFGGSGGYIEQF
TRBV2 | ASSGQGIDTIY
TRBV15 | ATSRDSRGGNTIY
TRBV10-3 | ATRGGFRGGTDTQY
TRBV28 | ASRGPTDTQY
TRBV5-4 | ASSIESDTQY
TRBV5-4 | ASSLSSTNTEAF
TRBV10-2 | ASSDLPGTGPNYGYT
TRBV28 | ASSKTGQRSYEQY
TRBV29-1 | SVGTGGYNEQF
TRBV10-3 | AIHTVGGDYGYT
TRBV27 | ASSLSGATPYGYT
TRBV5-1 | ASNNEGYEQY
TRBV28 | ASSRMRHNEKLF
TRBV10-3 | AISESGGLDYGYT
TRBV5-4 | ASSFVQGETEAF
TRBV5-6 | ASTRGRETANTQY
TRBV7-7 | ASSLSLAGGTDTQY
TRBV28 | ASRNRNTLAYEQY
TRBV25-1 | ASSEPGTGAYEQY
TRBV11-2 | ASTDRGGYT
TRBV6-5 | ASRSQVQETQY
TRBV5-4 | ASSLGSGRGVRETQY
TRBV2 | ASSLGSGNQPQH
TRBV11-3 | ASSITGNNEQF
TRBV28 | ASKAGYFGNQPQH
TRBV2 | ASSDALAGGEEQY
TRBV19 | ASRFAEYGIYEQY
TRBV2 | ASSIQTGKTSKLF
TRBV28 | ASSSPAPTSGSYEQY
TRBV10-3 | AISAGTSGANVLT
TRBV27 | ASRDMRGGGDEQF
TRBV7-8 | ASSDGPNEQF
TRBV5-1 | ASSITSGSPYEQY
TRBV15 | ATSRGATSGSNEQF
TRBV2 | ASSGISALNTEAF